This record looks at one T cell receptor (beta chain) sequence and its context. It has no known antigen specificity. No base quality information exists; no much larger clone differs at one position. The data are from a study of radiation and T cells in renal cell carcinoma (dated by TCRdb to the early 2020s). Regarding the study in general: In total, 53 samples underwent TCR beta sequencing: about 26 tumors plus 27 peripheral blood samples. In the 40 to 60 samples combined, some 4 million unique CDR3 nucleotide sequences were found, encoding roughly 2,500,000 unique CDR3 amino acid sequences. The last blood draw happened 4 weeks after radiation, timed to coincide with nephrectomy.

Following the manufacturer's recommendations, the immunoSEQ kit was used to generate TCR beta libraries from genomic DNA. Library preparation used a first multiplex PCR with proprietary primers, then a second PCR adding unique barcodes, with bead cleanups after each round. Each sample batch included a kit-provided positive control reaction and a negative control reaction. The final libraries were assessed on an Agilent 4200 TapeStation D1000 ScreenTape, pooled by volume, and quantified by qPCR. Sequencing was performed on an Illumina NextSeq500 using a MidOutput 150-cycle cartridge, with 156 Read1 cycles, 15 Index1 cycles, and the kit custom primers. The pooled library was loaded at 1.0 pM, and about 20% PhiX control was spiked in. The published analysis was carried out like this. Vendor-processed data were analyzed in R, and a clonotype was defined as all T cells sharing the same CDR3 nucleotide sequence. For clone abundance analyses, frequencies were normalized to the 10,000 most abundant clones in each sample. Before analysis, public T cell clones were removed, and these numbered fewer than six per sample on average. An abundance difference of at least 32-fold between compartments was the criterion for calling clonotypes tumor-enriched or baseline blood-enriched. A beta-binomial differential abundance model was applied to find clonotypes that expanded or contracted between blood time points. Similarity between tumor and blood repertoires was quantified using the Baroni-Urbani and Buser coefficient, and groups were compared with two-tailed Wilcoxon tests in R. This immuneACCESS table, as held by TCRdb, lists in-frame sequences with V and J called but not all clones. Of the missing ones, under half trace to an unresolved V gene in checked studies; the others have no known cause. Clone size and V and J calls were adopted from that table, with D and trimming inferred from the DNA. For this sample the table gives some 100,000 clones, of which approximately 82% were detected only once. Around 7.7% of the sample is held by the ten biggest clonotypes.

The investigation overall reported the following: In blood, the top tumor clonotypes increased from baseline to 2 weeks after radiation and then shrank by 4 weeks, which suggests a temporary expansion of tumor-resident clones. Dynamics of the blood repertoire were not tracked past 4 weeks after treatment. Because the trial had a single-armed design, the trial could not examine how radiation dose or scheduling affected the TCR repertoire. Because pretreatment tumor biopsies were not available, the study could not determine whether clonotypes were already present within the tumor at baseline.

This specimen's time point label, per the study, means: blood 4 weeks post-SBRT, at nephrectomy. The treatment or condition label of this sample denotes: 15 Gy SBRT to primary tumor, nephrectomy 4 weeks later. Samples were obtained from a clinical trial, in which 15 Gy stereotactic body radiation therapy was delivered to primary renal cell carcinomas and nephrectomy was performed 4 weeks later. To track tumor-enriched clonotypes, serial peripheral blood was sampled from radiation-treated patients at baseline and at 2 weeks and 4 weeks after SBRT. Every patient's renal cell carcinoma showed clear cell pathology. The QIAamp DNA Blood Mini Kit (Qiagen) was used to prepare genomic DNA for TCR sequencing. The analyses included only samples that passed all quality control checks. The origin of this receptor is a man aged 60 to 75 with renal cell carcinoma. Here the sequenced sample was blood, taken from a patient whose treatment included radiotherapy and nephrectomy.

The CDR3 protein is CASSGRDRGEYGYTF. The DNA sequence follows: TGTGCCAGCAGCGGCCGGGACAGGGGGGAGTATGGCTACACCTTC. The rearrangement joined TRBV9 to TRBJ1-2, with 11 bases in between that match TRBD1. Ends trimmed: V by 3 bases, J by 5 bases; bases unmatched to a gene: 6. The CDR3 starts with the cysteine, ends with the phenylalanine, and has 15 residues. Just CDR3 DNA is preserved here, 45 bases in frame from base 1. CDR1 SGDLS and CDR2 YYNGEE are derived from the germline V gene.